Detailed here is one T cell receptor beta chain. Antigen unknown. The CDR3 runs 16 residues. The PCR contained 60 Vbeta and 13 Jbeta primers. Assay used: immunoSEQ multiplex PCR; TCRdb lists only in-frame clones, some missing. The sample holds about 150,000 clones, about 75% seen once. The sample belongs to a study of cytomegalovirus exposure and HLA in healthy donors. Overall study results and limits: A few V segments could not be told apart, such as TRBV6-2 and TRBV6-3, and were left out. Further analysis, carried out later, found HLA-associated TCR beta chains more clonally expanded than equally common other chains.

The specimen was PBMCs. The rearrangement joins TRBV1 to TRBJ2-3; whether TRBD2, the table's D call, matches the DNA was not checked. TRBV1 is designated a pseudogene. The sequence came from a man aged 55 to 69 in good health and CMV-seronegative. The CDR3 nucleotides are TGCACCAGCAGCCTTGCGGGGAACACATACACAGATACGCAGTATTTT. It is translated as CTSSLAGNTYTDTQYF.